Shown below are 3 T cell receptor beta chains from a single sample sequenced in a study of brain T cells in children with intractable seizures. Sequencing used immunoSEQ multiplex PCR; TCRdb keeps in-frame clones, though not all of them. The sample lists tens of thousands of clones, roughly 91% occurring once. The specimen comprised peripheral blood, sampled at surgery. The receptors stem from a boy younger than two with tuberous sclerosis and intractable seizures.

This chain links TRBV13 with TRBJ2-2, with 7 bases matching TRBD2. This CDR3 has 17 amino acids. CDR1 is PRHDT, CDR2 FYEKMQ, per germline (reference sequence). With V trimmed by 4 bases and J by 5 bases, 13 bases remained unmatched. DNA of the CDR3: TGTGCCAGCAGCTCCACCTCACTAACCGGGGGGACCGGGGAGCTGTTTTTT. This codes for CASSSTSLTGGTGELFF.

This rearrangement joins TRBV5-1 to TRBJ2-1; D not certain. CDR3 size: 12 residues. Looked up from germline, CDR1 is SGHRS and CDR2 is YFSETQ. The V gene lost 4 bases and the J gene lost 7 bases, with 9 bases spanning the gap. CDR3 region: CASSPHANEQFF. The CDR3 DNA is TGCGCCAGCAGCCCCCATGCGAATGAGCAGTTCTTC. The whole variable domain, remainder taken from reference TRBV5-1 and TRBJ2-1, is KAGVTQTPRYLIKTRGQQVTLSCSPISGHRSVSWYQQTPGQGLQFLFEYFSETQRNKGNFPGRFSGRQFSNSRSEMNVSTLELGDSALYLCASSPHANEQFFGPGTRLTVL.

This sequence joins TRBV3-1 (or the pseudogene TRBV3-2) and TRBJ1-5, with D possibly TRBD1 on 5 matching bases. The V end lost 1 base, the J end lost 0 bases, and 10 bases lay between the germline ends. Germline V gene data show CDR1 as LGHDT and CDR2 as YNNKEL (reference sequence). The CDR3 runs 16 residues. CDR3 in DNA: TGTGCCAGCAGCCAAGGCGCAGGGCGTAGCAATCAGCCCCAGCATTTT. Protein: CASSQGAGRSNQPQHF.